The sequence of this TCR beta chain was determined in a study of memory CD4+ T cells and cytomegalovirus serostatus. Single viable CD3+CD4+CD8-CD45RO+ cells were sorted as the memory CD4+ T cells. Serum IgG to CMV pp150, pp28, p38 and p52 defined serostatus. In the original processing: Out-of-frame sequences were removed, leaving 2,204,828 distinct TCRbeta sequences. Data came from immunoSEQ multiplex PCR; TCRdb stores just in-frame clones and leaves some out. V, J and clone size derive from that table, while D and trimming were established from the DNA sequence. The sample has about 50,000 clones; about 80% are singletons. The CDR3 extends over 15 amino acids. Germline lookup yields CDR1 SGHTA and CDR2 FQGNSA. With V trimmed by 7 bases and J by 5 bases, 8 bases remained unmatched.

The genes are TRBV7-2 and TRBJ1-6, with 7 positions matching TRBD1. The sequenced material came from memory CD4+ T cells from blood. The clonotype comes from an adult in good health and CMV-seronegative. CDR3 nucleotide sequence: TGTGCCAGCAACACCCGGGGACAGCATAATTCACCCCTCCACTTT. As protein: CASNTRGQHNSPLHF.